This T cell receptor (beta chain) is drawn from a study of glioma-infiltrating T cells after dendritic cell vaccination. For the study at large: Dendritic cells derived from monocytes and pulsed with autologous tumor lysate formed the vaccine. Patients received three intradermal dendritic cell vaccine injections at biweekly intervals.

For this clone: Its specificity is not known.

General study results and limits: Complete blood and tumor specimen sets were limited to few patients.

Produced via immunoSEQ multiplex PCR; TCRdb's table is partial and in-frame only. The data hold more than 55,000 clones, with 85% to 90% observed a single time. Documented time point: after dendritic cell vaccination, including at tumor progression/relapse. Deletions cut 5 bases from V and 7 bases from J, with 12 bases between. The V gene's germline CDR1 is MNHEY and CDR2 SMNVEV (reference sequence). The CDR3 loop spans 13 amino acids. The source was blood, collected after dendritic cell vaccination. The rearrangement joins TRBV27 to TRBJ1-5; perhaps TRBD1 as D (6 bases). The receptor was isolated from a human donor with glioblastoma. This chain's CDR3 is CASSNRDGQPQHF. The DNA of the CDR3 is TGTGCCAGCAGTAACAGGGACGGGCAGCCCCAGCATTTT.